These 22 T cell receptor beta chains came from one sample sequenced in a study of patients and donors after allogeneic stem cell transplantation. TCRdb processed the RT-PCR reads anew with MiXCR; each CDR3 protein has one entry. Among thousands of distinct CDR3 sequences listed, about an eighth were seen once. Input material: blood, either unsorted or a sorted T cell fraction (not recorded which). All receptors come from a human donor who was either an allogeneic HSCT recipient or a stem cell or donor lymphocyte infusion donor (not recorded which). It is not recorded whose cells these are; they may come from a transplant donor.

This clonotype was recorded at least ten times. The chain employs TRBV15 and TRBJ2-1; 8 bases align to TRBD1. CDR3 length equals 15 residues. In germline, CDR1 is LNHNV, CDR2 YYDKDF (reference sequence). The trim removed 8 bases at V and 2 bases at J, leaving 8 bases unmatched. CDR3 bases: TGTGCCACCGGAGTTGACAGGGGTCCCTACAATGAGCAGTTCTTC. This gives the protein CATGVDRGPYNEQFF.

In this sample, this clonotype turned up many times. This chain links TRBV5-1 with TRBJ2-3; 11 bases align to TRBD2. CDR1 is SGHRS and CDR2 is YFSETQ in the germline V gene. The CDR3 consists of 16 residues. The trim removed 4 bases at V and 2 bases at J, leaving 6 bases unmatched. The CDR3 protein is CASSEGTSGLTDTQYF. CDR3 nucleotide sequence: TGCGCCAGCAGCGAAGGGACTAGCGGACTCACAGATACGCAGTATTTT. Full variable domain (outside the CDR3, taken from reference TRBV5-1 and TRBJ2-3): KAGVTQTPRYLIKTRGQQVTLSCSPISGHRSVSWYQQTPGQGLQFLFEYFSETQRNKGNFPGRFSGRQFSNSRSEMNVSTLELGDSALYLCASSEGTSGLTDTQYFGPGTRLTVL.

The chain combines TRBV27 with TRBJ1-6; D possibly corresponds to TRBD1 (5 bases). This CDR3 has 14 residues. V gave up 7 bases and J gave up 7 bases, with 14 bases separating them. CDR1 MNHEY and CDR2 SMNVEV come from the germline V gene (reference sequence). CDR3: CASTLRDENSPLHF. The CDR3 region has the DNA TGTGCCAGCACCCTCAGGGATGAGAATTCACCCCTCCACTTT.

The V call is TRBV5-8, the J call TRBJ2-1; 7 bases are shared with TRBD2. Trimming took 1 base from V and 3 from J; bases not matched to a gene: 7. The CDR3 length is 16 residues. Germline CDR1 reads SGHTS; CDR2 reads YDEGEE. DNA of the CDR3: TGTGCCAGCAGCTTGAACGTGGGCGGGAGCTACAATGAGCAGTTCTTC. It yields the protein CASSLNVGGSYNEQFF.

The chain carries TRBV9 and TRBJ2-7; D not certain. The CDR3 contains 14 residues. CDR1 is SGDLS and CDR2 is YYNGEE in the germline V gene. The V gene lost 0 bases and the J gene lost 7 bases, with 14 bases spanning the gap. The CDR3 sequence: CASSVEGPIGEQYF. The CDR3 bases are TGTGCCAGCAGCGTAGAAGGCCCTATAGGAGAGCAGTACTTC.

In this sample, this clonotype turned up many times. The V gene is TRBV13, the J gene TRBJ2-3, with TRBD2 identical over 11 bases. The germline CDR1 and CDR2 sequences are PRHDT and FYEKMQ (reference sequence). Trimming at V came to 3 bases and at J to 4 bases, leaving 3 bases not matched to a gene. The CDR3 has 15 residues. The CDR3 bases are TGTGCCAGCAGCTTTCTAGCGGGAGGTGCAGATACGCAGTATTTT. Protein: CASSFLAGGADTQYF. The entire variable domain, with the rest obtained from reference TRBV13 and TRBJ2-3, is as follows: AAGVIQSPRHLIKEKRETATLKCYPIPRHDTVYWYQQGPGQDPQFLISFYEKMQSDKGSIPDRFSAQQFSDYHSELNMSSLELGDSALYFCASSFLAGGADTQYFGPGTRLTVL.

This sequence joins TRBV7-9 and TRBJ1-2, with D uncertain. Germline V lookup: CDR1 SEHNR, CDR2 FQNEAQ (reference sequence). The CDR3 contains 18 residues. V dropped 3 bases and J dropped 4 bases, with 24 bases sitting between them. Written as DNA, the CDR3 is TGTGCCAGCAGCTTTAAAGGGCCTAGGGATAGAGGGATCTATGGCTACACCTTC. It encodes CASSFKGPRDRGIYGYTF.

This clonotype appeared a few times. The rearrangement links TRBV20-1 to TRBJ2-3, with D possibly TRBD2 on 5 matching bases. CDR1 is DFQATT, CDR2 SNEGSKA, per germline (reference sequence). The CDR3 runs to 15 residues. The V end lost 3 bases, the J end lost 3 bases, and 16 bases lay between the germline ends. CDR3 loop: CSASFPSEGTDTQYF. Written as DNA, the CDR3 is TGCAGTGCTAGTTTTCCCTCCGAGGGAACAGATACGCAGTATTTT.

This clonotype was found a few times. The chain joins TRBV7-9 to TRBJ2-5; D perhaps matches TRBD2 (5 bases). CDR1 is SEHNR and CDR2 is FQNEAQ in the germline V gene (reference sequence). This CDR3 has 15 amino acids. Between the trimmed V and J ends, which lost 5 bases and 5 bases, there was a span of 18 bases. CDR3 bases: TGTGCCAGCAGCCCAAGGACTGGGATGCCGGAGACCCAGTACTTC. It specifies CASSPRTGMPETQYF.

This clonotype was recorded at least ten times. The chain has TRBV24-1 and TRBJ2-3; TRBD1 is a possible D gene (6 bases). The V and J ends lost 4 bases and 0 bases respectively, with 13 bases between them. This CDR3 has 16 amino acids. The germline CDR1 and CDR2 sequences are KGHDR and SFDVKD. Here the CDR3 reads CATSDSGQPSTDTQYF. The DNA of the CDR3 is TGTGCCACCAGTGACTCCGGACAGCCAAGCACAGATACGCAGTATTTT.

The chain joins TRBV20-1 to TRBJ1-5; D might be TRBD1 (5 bases). V gave up 6 bases and J gave up 3 bases, with 12 bases separating them. CDR3 length: 13 amino acids. Germline assignment: CDR1 DFQATT and CDR2 SNEGSKA (reference sequence). The CDR3 reads CSARAQDNQPQHF. The CDR3 nucleotides are TGCAGTGCGCGGGCACAGGACAATCAGCCCCAGCATTTT.

The V call is TRBV18, the J call TRBJ1-2; 12 positions match TRBD1. The V gene end was trimmed by 5 bases and the J gene end by 4 bases; junction bases not matched to a gene: 2. This CDR3 spans 14 amino acids. Germline V gene lookup returns CDR1 KGHSH and CDR2 LQKENI. The CDR3 is CASSAGQGAYGYTF. The DNA of the CDR3 is TGTGCCAGCTCAGCGGGACAGGGGGCCTATGGCTACACCTTC. The full variable domain, its missing parts supplied by reference TRBV18 and TRBJ1-2, is NAGVMQNPRHLVRRRGQEARLRCSPMKGHSHVYWYRQLPEEGLKFMVYLQKENIIDESGMPKERFSAEFPKEGPSILRIQQVVRGDSAAYFCASSAGQGAYGYTFGSGTRLTVV.

The V gene is TRBV29-1, the J gene TRBJ1-2, with a tentative D call TRBD1 (5 bases). The CDR3 runs 15 residues. V lost 1 base, J lost 5 bases, and 17 bases lay in between. Germline CDR1 is SQVTM and CDR2 is ANQGSEA. The chain's CDR3 is CSVEVVAQGLYGYTF. CDR3 DNA sequence: TGCAGCGTTGAAGTGGTGGCGCAGGGTCTATATGGCTACACCTTC. Variable domain in full (rest from reference TRBV29-1 and TRBJ1-2): SAVISQKPSRDICQRGTSLTIQCQVDSQVTMMFWYRQQPGQSLTLIATANQGSEATYESGFVIDKFPISRPNLTFSTLTVSNMSPEDSSIYLCSVEVVAQGLYGYTFGSGTRLTVV.

This clonotype was detected ten times or more. The V and J genes are TRBV9 and TRBJ1-4; the D is unclear. CDR3 length equals 14 residues. V was clipped by 0 bases and J by 8 bases, with 11 bases between them. CDR1 and CDR2 (germline): SGDLS, YYNGEE. Here the CDR3 reads CASSVEPLGEKLFF. In DNA, the CDR3 is TGTGCCAGCAGCGTAGAACCCCTGGGAGAAAAACTGTTTTTT.

This clonotype is labeled medium-sized. The chain combines TRBV9 with TRBJ1-5, with TRBD1 matching 7 bases. From germline, CDR1 is SGDLS and CDR2 YYNGEE. This CDR3 spans 15 amino acids. V gave up 4 bases and J gave up 4 bases; unmatched junction bases: 8. CDR3 residues: CASSSTGTVNQPQHF. The CDR3, as DNA: TGTGCCAGCAGCTCAACCGGGACAGTTAATCAGCCCCAGCATTTT.

This clonotype was counted ten times or more. The rearrangement joins TRBV5-4 to TRBJ2-1; 7 nucleotides line up with TRBD2. Germline V gene sequence: CDR1 SGHNT, CDR2 YYREEE (reference sequence). V shed 1 base and J 7 bases; nucleotides not matched to a gene: 8. The CDR3 length is 15 residues. The DNA for the CDR3 is TGTGCCAGCAGCTTGACCGGGACTATACTAAATGAGCAGTTCTTC. Protein sequence: CASSLTGTILNEQFF.

There are many counts of this clonotype. This sequence joins TRBV5-1 and TRBJ1-3, with a tentative D call TRBD1 (6 bases). Looked up from germline, CDR1 is SGHRS and CDR2 is YFSETQ. The ends were cut back, 4 bases at V and 0 bases at J, with 11 bases in the middle. The length of the CDR3 is 15 residues. The CDR3 protein is CASSPAGVSGNTIYF. CDR3 bases: TGCGCCAGCAGCCCCGCAGGGGTCTCTGGAAACACCATATATTTT.

This clonotype was observed a few times. This chain joins TRBV10-3 and TRBJ2-5, with TRBD1 identical over 7 bases. The CDR3 has 16 residues. Per the germline V gene, CDR1 is ENHRY and CDR2 is SYGVKD. J lost 4 bases, V lost 0 bases, and 8 bases had no gene match. CDR3 DNA sequence: TGTGCCATCAGTGAGTCCGTGCCGAACAGGGGAGAGACCCAGTACTTC. Residues: CAISESVPNRGETQYF.

The V and J genes are TRBV5-1 and TRBJ1-2; D not certain. This CDR3 spans 13 amino acids. The germline V gene encodes CDR1 SGHRS and CDR2 YFSETQ. The V and J ends lost 3 bases and 8 bases respectively, with 14 bases between them. Here the CDR3 reads CASSSRREEGYTF. The CDR3 DNA follows: TGCGCCAGCAGCTCTAGACGGGAAGAGGGCTACACCTTC.

V is TRBV11-2 and J is TRBJ2-3; 14 bases line up with TRBD2. The germline V gene encodes CDR1 SGHAT and CDR2 FQNNGV. The CDR3 sequence is 17 residues long. The J segment lost 8 bases and the V segment lost 5 bases, leaving 12 bases of the junction unmatched. Here the CDR3 reads CASSPPGLAGEVRTQYF. The DNA of the CDR3 is TGTGCCAGCAGCCCACCGGGACTAGCGGGGGAGGTCCGTACGCAGTATTTT.

In this sample, this clonotype turned up many times. V gene TRBV11-2 combines with J gene TRBJ1-5; D is uncertain. From germline, CDR1 is SGHAT and CDR2 FQNNGV. V was pared by 6 bases and J by 6 bases, with 12 bases between. The CDR3 loop spans 13 amino acids. Here the CDR3 reads CASSPLGSQPQHF. CDR3 nucleotides: TGTGCCAGCAGTCCCCTGGGCAGTCAGCCCCAGCATTTT.

The chain combines TRBV7-9 with TRBJ2-7; TRBD1 is a possible D gene (6 bases). The V gene's germline CDR1 is SEHNR and CDR2 FQNEAQ (reference sequence). The CDR3 has 14 residues. Trimming cost V 5 bases and J 6 bases, with 17 bases left between them. The CDR3 reads CASSRLTGPREQYV. Written as DNA, the CDR3 is TGTGCCAGCAGCCGCCTGACAGGTCCGCGCGAGCAGTACGTC.